The rows below give T cell receptor beta chains drawn from one sample of a study of blood T cell repertoires in COVID-19. Generated by immunoSEQ multiplex PCR, the TCRdb table keeps only in-frame clones and is missing some. Of over 90,000 clones in the sample, roughly 87% were seen once. Sequencing was done on a sample of peripheral blood. These receptors came from a man aged 50 or older in a cohort sampled during active COVID-19. CDR3s include the opening cysteine and the closing phenylalanine or tryptophan. A D gene is named only where the DNA matches it firmly. Size is stated for part of the rows, as once, few or many counts, or as a class when the clone is expanded.

D gene: .
J gene: TRBJ2-6
clone size: .
V gene: TRBV7-9
CDR3 protein: CASSFGSSGANVLTF
CDR3 DNA: TGTGCCAGCAGCTTCGGGAGCTCTGGGGCCAACGTCCTGACTTTC

D gene: TRBD2
J gene: TRBJ2-1
clone size: .
V gene: TRBV28
CDR3 protein: CASRGSGGANNEQFF
CDR3 DNA: TGTGCCAGCAGGGGTAGCGGGGGGGCGAACAATGAGCAGTTCTTC

D gene: TRBD1
J gene: TRBJ2-2
clone size: .
V gene: TRBV7-8
CDR3 protein: CASSRRRGQGVWTGELFF
CDR3 DNA: TGTGCCAGCAGCCGTCGCCGGGGACAGGGAGTCTGGACCGGGGAGCTGTTTTTT

D gene: TRBD2
J gene: TRBJ2-1
clone size: .
V gene: TRBV19
CDR3 protein: CASSPEKGGGYGEQFF
CDR3 DNA: TGTGCCAGTAGTCCCGAGAAGGGCGGGGGGTACGGTGAGCAGTTCTTC

D gene: TRBD1
J gene: TRBJ2-3
clone size: .
V gene: TRBV5-6
CDR3 protein: CASSPPTGAFTDTQYF
CDR3 DNA: TGTGCCAGCAGCCCCCCGACAGGGGCCTTCACAGATACGCAGTATTTT

D gene: TRBD1
J gene: TRBJ2-4
clone size: .
V gene: TRBV7-9
CDR3 protein: CASSLGGGTGSYF
CDR3 DNA: TGTGCCAGCAGCTTAGGTGGGGGGACAGGGAGTTACTTC

D gene: TRBD1
J gene: TRBJ2-5
clone size: .
V gene: TRBV28
CDR3 protein: CASSLPTGDGETQYF
CDR3 DNA: TGTGCCAGCAGTTTACCGACAGGGGATGGGGAGACCCAGTACTTC

D gene: .
J gene: TRBJ2-2
clone size: .
V gene: TRBV19
CDR3 protein: CASSMDTSNTGELFF
CDR3 DNA: TGTGCCAGTAGTATGGACACCTCGAACACCGGGGAGCTGTTTTTT

D gene: TRBD1
J gene: TRBJ2-1
clone size: few
V gene: TRBV4-1
CDR3 protein: CASSRGTEDFYNEQFF
CDR3 DNA: TGCGCCAGCAGCCGGGGGACAGAAGATTTTTACAATGAGCAGTTCTTC

D gene: TRBD2
J gene: TRBJ2-1
clone size: .
V gene: TRBV5-1
CDR3 protein: CASSLASGGAWNEQFF
CDR3 DNA: TGCGCCAGCAGCTTGGCGAGCGGGGGGGCTTGGAATGAGCAGTTCTTC

D gene: .
J gene: TRBJ1-2
clone size: .
V gene: TRBV12-3/TRBV12-4
CDR3 protein: CASSLWEGNGYTF
CDR3 DNA: TGTGCCAGCAGTTTATGGGAGGGGAATGGCTACACCTTC

D gene: TRBD1
J gene: TRBJ2-7
clone size: once
V gene: TRBV13
CDR3 protein: CASSRDRLSYEQYF
CDR3 DNA: TGTGCCAGCAGCCGGGACAGGCTCTCCTACGAGCAGTACTTC

D gene: .
J gene: TRBJ2-7
clone size: once
V gene: TRBV19
CDR3 protein: CASSILPTGFYEQYF
CDR3 DNA: TGTGCCAGTAGTATACTTCCCACGGGTTTCTACGAGCAGTACTTC

D gene: TRBD2
J gene: TRBJ2-7
clone size: .
V gene: TRBV19
CDR3 protein: CASSRTPGGYEQYF
CDR3 DNA: TGTGCCAGTAGCCGGACCCCGGGGGGTTACGAGCAGTACTTC

D gene: TRBD2
J gene: TRBJ2-5
clone size: .
V gene: TRBV7-2
CDR3 protein: CASSLAGGGTETQYF
CDR3 DNA: TGTGCCAGCAGCTTAGCCGGGGGGGGGACAGAGACCCAGTACTTC

D gene: .
J gene: TRBJ1-1
clone size: .
V gene: TRBV5-4
CDR3 protein: CASSSGVTEAFF
CDR3 DNA: TGTGCCAGCAGCTCGGGTGTCACTGAAGCTTTCTTT

D gene: .
J gene: TRBJ1-5
clone size: .
V gene: TRBV10-3
CDR3 protein: CAISEFGGSNQPQHF
CDR3 DNA: TGTGCCATCAGTGAGTTTGGGGGGTCAAATCAGCCCCAGCATTTT

D gene: TRBD1
J gene: TRBJ2-7
clone size: .
V gene: TRBV5-6
CDR3 protein: CASSFGQEPYEQYF
CDR3 DNA: TGTGCCAGCAGCTTTGGACAGGAACCCTACGAGCAGTACTTC

D gene: TRBD1
J gene: TRBJ2-1
clone size: .
V gene: TRBV5-4
CDR3 protein: CASSFGQGAYEQFF
CDR3 DNA: TGTGCCAGCAGCTTCGGACAGGGGGCCTATGAGCAGTTCTTC

D gene: TRBD1
J gene: TRBJ1-3
clone size: once
V gene: TRBV3-1/TRBV3-2
CDR3 protein: CASSQGTGVFSGNTIYF
CDR3 DNA: TGTGCCAGCAGCCAGGGGACAGGGGTGTTCTCTGGAAACACCATATATTTT

D gene: TRBD1
J gene: TRBJ2-1
clone size: once
V gene: TRBV4-2
CDR3 protein: CASSFTGGIKNEQFF
CDR3 DNA: TGTGCCAGCAGCTTCACAGGGGGAATTAAAAATGAGCAGTTCTTC

D gene: .
J gene: TRBJ2-4
clone size: once
V gene: TRBV25-1
CDR3 protein: CASSDAGAGAKNIQYF
CDR3 DNA: TGTGCCAGCAGTGATGCAGGGGCCGGGGCCAAAAACATTCAGTACTTC

D gene: .
J gene: TRBJ2-3
clone size: once
V gene: TRBV2
CDR3 protein: CASSDLQDTQYF
CDR3 DNA: TGTGCCAGCAGTGATCTCCAGGATACGCAGTATTTT

D gene: TRBD2
J gene: TRBJ2-3
clone size: few
V gene: TRBV6-2/TRBV6-3
CDR3 protein: CASSYSLAERNF
CDR3 DNA: TGTGCCAGCAGTTACTCACTAGCGGAGAGGAATTTT

D gene: .
J gene: TRBJ1-5
clone size: .
V gene: TRBV5-4
CDR3 protein: CASSLGGGTGKNQPQHF
CDR3 DNA: TGTGCCAGCAGCTTGGGGGGGGGCACAGGGAAAAATCAGCCCCAGCATTTT

D gene: .
J gene: TRBJ1-2
clone size: .
V gene: TRBV4-1
CDR3 protein: CASSQGGESPYGYTF
CDR3 DNA: TGCGCCAGCAGCCAAGGGGGGGAGAGTCCCTATGGCTACACCTTC